This passage covers 17 T cell receptor beta chains from one sample sequenced in a study of T cells in localized non-small cell lung cancer. Method: immunoSEQ multiplex PCR; TCRdb's copy keeps in-frame clones and lacks some. In the table there are fewer than 20,000 clones, approximately 91% of which are singletons. This material consisted of peripheral blood, taken before any cancer treatment. These receptors all stem from a female donor of 60 years or more with stage III squamous cell lung carcinoma.

The chain couples TRBV5-1 to TRBJ2-1; no definite D call. The CDR3 has 14 residues. Germline CDR1 reads SGHRS; CDR2 reads YFSETQ. Between the trimmed V and J ends, which lost 0 bases and 3 bases, there was a span of 7 bases. This CDR3 reads CASSLGQNYNEQFF. DNA for the CDR3: TGCGCCAGCAGCTTGGGTCAGAACTACAATGAGCAGTTCTTC.

This rearrangement joins TRBV14 to TRBJ2-1, with 7 positions matching TRBD2. This CDR3 has 16 residues. Trimming removed 4 bases from V and 1 base from J; junction bases left unmatched: 7. Per germline, CDR1 SGHDN and CDR2 FVKESK. This chain's CDR3 is CASSRGLGGSYNEQFF. The CDR3 coding sequence is TGTGCCAGCAGCCGCGGACTAGGAGGGTCCTACAATGAGCAGTTCTTC.

Comments on this clone: Other DNA sequences in this specimen translate into the identical CDR3. This chain uses TRBV6-6 with TRBJ1-1, with D unclear. V was pared by 2 bases and J by 7 bases, with 11 bases between. Germline CDR1 reads MNHNY; CDR2 reads SVGAGI (reference sequence). This CDR3 is 13 amino acids long. In DNA, the CDR3 is TGTGCCAGCAGTTACCCGGGTAGTTATGAAGCTTTCTTT. It translates to CASSYPGSYEAFF.

The chain has TRBV2 and TRBJ2-4; unclear D gene. The CDR3 loop spans 15 amino acids. CDR1 SNHLY and CDR2 FYNNEI come from the germline V gene. The V end was cut by 3 bases, the J end by 0 bases, with 9 bases between. The chain's CDR3 is CASSDGWGAKNIQYF. The CDR3 coding sequence is TGTGCCAGCAGTGACGGTTGGGGAGCCAAAAACATTCAGTACTTC. The full variable domain, rest sourced from reference TRBV2 and TRBJ2-4, is EPEVTQTPSHQVTQMGQEVILRCVPISNHLYFYWYRQILGQKVEFLVSFYNNEISEKSEIFDDQFSVERPDGSNFTLKIRSTKLEDSAMYFCASSDGWGAKNIQYFGAGTRLSVL.

V and J are TRBV9 and TRBJ1-2, with D perhaps TRBD1 (5 bases). Germline lookup yields CDR1 SGDLS and CDR2 YYNGEE. Trimming left V 0 bases short and J 3 bases short, with 12 bases between. The CDR3 extends over 15 amino acids. The CDR3 coding sequence is TGTGCCAGCAGCGTAGGGGCAGGGCTGGACTATGGCTACACCTTC. This sequence encodes CASSVGAGLDYGYTF.

The chain uses TRBV18 and TRBJ1-3, with a possible D match to TRBD1 (5 bases). Per the germline V gene, CDR1 is KGHSH and CDR2 is LQKENI. Trimming removed 2 bases at V and 2 bases at J, with 13 bases between. CDR3 length equals 16 residues. CDR3 bases: TGTGCCAGCTCACCAGTTCAGCAGGGAGCTGGAAACACCATATATTTT. Protein: CASSPVQQGAGNTIYF.

CDR3 protein: CASSVALLAGAPQYF. CDR3 bases: TGTGCCAGCAGCGTAGCTCTGCTAGCGGGGGCGCCGCAGTATTTT. The chain has TRBV9 and TRBJ2-3; TRBD2 agrees at 10 bases. CDR3 length equals 15 residues. The germline V gene has CDR1 SGDLS and CDR2 YYNGEE. V dropped 0 bases and J dropped 10; count of bases not matched to a gene: 8.

The chain combines TRBV18 with TRBJ1-1, with D perhaps TRBD1 (6 bases). Germline V gene sequence: CDR1 KGHSH, CDR2 LQKENI. The CDR3 sequence is 16 residues long. V was shortened by 0 bases and J by 4 bases, with 15 bases between the two germline ends. This CDR3 is CASSPPVPGDPTEAFF. DNA for the CDR3: TGTGCCAGCTCACCACCTGTACCAGGGGACCCCACTGAAGCTTTCTTT.

J is TRBJ2-5 and V is TRBV13; D is ambiguous. The germline V and J ends were trimmed by 6 bases and 2 bases, with 19 bases remaining between them. This CDR3 contains 16 residues. Germline CDR1 PRHDT, CDR2 FYEKMQ (reference sequence). The CDR3 reads CASSLDRQAAQETQYF. The CDR3 DNA sequence: TGTGCCAGCAGTTTGGACCGACAAGCTGCTCAAGAGACCCAGTACTTC.

The CDR3 DNA is TGTGCCAGCTCACCCGGACTAGCGACTAACAATGAGCAGTTCTTC. Its translation: CASSPGLATNNEQFF. The gene calls are TRBV18 and TRBJ2-1, with 9 nucleotides matching TRBD2. The germline V gene has CDR1 KGHSH and CDR2 LQKENI. The J segment lost 5 bases and the V segment lost 3 bases, leaving 5 bases of the junction unmatched. The CDR3 has 15 residues.

The chain recombines TRBV28 with TRBJ2-7; the D call may be TRBD1 or TRBD2 (5 bases each). The V end was cut by 6 bases, the J end by 6 bases, with 9 bases between. The CDR3 length is 11 residues. In germline, CDR1 is MDHEN, CDR2 SYDVKM. The CDR3 DNA reads TGTGCCAGCAGGGGACGGTTCGAGCAGTACTTC. Amino acid sequence: CASRGRFEQYF.

The gene calls are TRBV15 and TRBJ2-7; 12 nucleotides agree with TRBD1. The CDR3 loop spans 14 amino acids. The V gene's germline CDR1 is LNHNV and CDR2 YYDKDF (reference sequence). V lost 7 bases, J lost 2 bases, and 3 bases stayed unmatched. The CDR3 protein is CATNRDRGPYEQYF. CDR3 DNA sequence: TGTGCCACCAACCGGGACAGGGGGCCCTACGAGCAGTACTTC.

The sample holds one count of this clone. V and J are TRBV6-4 and TRBJ1-1; a possible D gene is TRBD1 (6 bases). The CDR3 covers 14 residues. The germline gives CDR1 MRHNA, CDR2 SNTAGT. Trimming took 6 bases from V and 3 from J, leaving 14 bases between them. CDR3 in amino acids: CASRPTGRDTEAFF. The CDR3 DNA follows: TGTGCCAGCAGACCTACAGGGCGGGACACTGAAGCTTTCTTT.

The chain recombines TRBV7-2 with TRBJ2-1; 10 nucleotides match TRBD1. The CDR3 spans 15 residues. Germline trimming cut 1 base from V and 8 bases from J; bases unmatched to any gene: 5. Germline V CDR1 and CDR2: SGHTA, FQGNSA. CDR3 sequence (DNA): TGTGCCAGCAGCTTAGTTGACAGGGGGCTGTATGAGCAGTTCTTC. The encoded protein is CASSLVDRGLYEQFF.

The chain has TRBV28 and TRBJ2-3, with 10 bases aligning to TRBD2. The CDR3 loop spans 15 amino acids. V gave up 4 bases and J gave up 4 bases; unmatched junction bases: 5. Germline V CDR1 and CDR2: MDHEN, SYDVKM. The CDR3 sequence: CASSSPSGSPDTQYF. The CDR3 bases are TGTGCCAGCAGTTCCCCTAGCGGGAGCCCAGATACGCAGTATTTT.

The V and J genes are TRBV5-1 and TRBJ2-3; D is undetermined. Germline loops: CDR1 SGHRS, CDR2 YFSETQ. Trimming took 1 base from V and 3 from J, leaving 12 bases between them. CDR3 length equals 15 residues. Here the CDR3 DNA reads TGCGCCAGCAGCTTGATTGGGGATTCGACAGATACGCAGTATTTT. This translates into CASSLIGDSTDTQYF.

This chain joins TRBV19 and TRBJ1-2, with D perhaps TRBD1 (5 bases). Per germline, CDR1 LNHDA and CDR2 SQIVND (reference sequence). V lost 3 bases, J lost 7 bases, and 21 bases lay in between. CDR3 length equals 16 residues. This CDR3 reads CASSMSIGAGAGGYTF. Written as DNA, the CDR3 is TGTGCCAGTAGTATGTCAATCGGGGCCGGAGCGGGTGGCTACACCTTC.